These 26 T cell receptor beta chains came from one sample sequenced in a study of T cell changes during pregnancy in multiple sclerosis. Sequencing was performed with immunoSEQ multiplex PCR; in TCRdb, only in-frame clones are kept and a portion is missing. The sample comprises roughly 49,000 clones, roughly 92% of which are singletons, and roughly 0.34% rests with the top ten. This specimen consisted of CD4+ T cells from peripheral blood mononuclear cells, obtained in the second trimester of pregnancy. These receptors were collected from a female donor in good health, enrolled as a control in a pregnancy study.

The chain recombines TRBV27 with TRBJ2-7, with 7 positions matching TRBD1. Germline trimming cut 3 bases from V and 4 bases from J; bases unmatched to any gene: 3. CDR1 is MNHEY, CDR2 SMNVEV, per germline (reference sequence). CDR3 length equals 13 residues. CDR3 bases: TGTGCCAGCAGTTTTTCAGGGGGTTACGAGCAGTACTTC. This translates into CASSFSGGYEQYF.

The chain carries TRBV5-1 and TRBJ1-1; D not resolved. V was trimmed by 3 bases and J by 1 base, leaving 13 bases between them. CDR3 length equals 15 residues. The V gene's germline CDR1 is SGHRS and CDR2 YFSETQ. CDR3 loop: CASSSGMSGNTEAFF. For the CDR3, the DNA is TGCGCCAGCAGCTCAGGTATGTCAGGGAACACTGAAGCTTTCTTT.

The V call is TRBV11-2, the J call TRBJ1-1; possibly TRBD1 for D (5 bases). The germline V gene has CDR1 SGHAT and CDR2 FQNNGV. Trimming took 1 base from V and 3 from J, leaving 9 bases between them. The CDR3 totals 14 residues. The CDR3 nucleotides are TGTGCCAGCAGCTTAGTCGGGGGATACACTGAAGCTTTCTTT. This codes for CASSLVGGYTEAFF.

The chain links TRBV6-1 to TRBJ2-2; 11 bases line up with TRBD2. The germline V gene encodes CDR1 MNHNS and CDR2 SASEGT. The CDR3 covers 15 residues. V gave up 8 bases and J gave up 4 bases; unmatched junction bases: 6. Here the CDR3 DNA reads TGTGCCAGCCGGGTCCTAGCGGGGGGCACCGGGGAGCTGTTTTTT. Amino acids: CASRVLAGGTGELFF.

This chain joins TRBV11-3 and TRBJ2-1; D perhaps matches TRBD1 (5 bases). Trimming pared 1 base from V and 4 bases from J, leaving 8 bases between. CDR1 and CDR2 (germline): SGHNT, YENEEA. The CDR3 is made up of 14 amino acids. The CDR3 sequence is CASSLATGYNEQFF. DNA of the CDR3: TGTGCCAGCAGCTTAGCTACAGGATACAATGAGCAGTTCTTC.

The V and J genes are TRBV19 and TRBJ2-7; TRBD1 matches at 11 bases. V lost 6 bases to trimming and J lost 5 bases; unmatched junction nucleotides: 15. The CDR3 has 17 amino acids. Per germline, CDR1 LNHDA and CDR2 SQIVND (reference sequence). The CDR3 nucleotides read TGTGCCAGTAGGAAAACCGGAATATGGGGACAGGGGGACGAGCAGTACTTC. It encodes CASRKTGIWGQGDEQYF. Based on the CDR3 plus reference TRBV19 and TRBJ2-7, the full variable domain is DGGITQSPKYLFRKEGQNVTLSCEQNLNHDAMYWYRQDPGQGLRLIYYSQIVNDFQKGDIAEGYSVSREKKESFPLTVTSAQKNPTAFYLCASRKTGIWGQGDEQYFGPGTRLTVT.

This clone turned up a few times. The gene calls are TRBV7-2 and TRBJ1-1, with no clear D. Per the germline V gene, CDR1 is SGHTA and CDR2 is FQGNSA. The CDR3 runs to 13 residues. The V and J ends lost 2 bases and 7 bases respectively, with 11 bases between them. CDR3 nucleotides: TGTGCCAGCAGCTTATCGTCACCACTTGAAGCTTTCTTT. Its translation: CASSLSSPLEAFF.

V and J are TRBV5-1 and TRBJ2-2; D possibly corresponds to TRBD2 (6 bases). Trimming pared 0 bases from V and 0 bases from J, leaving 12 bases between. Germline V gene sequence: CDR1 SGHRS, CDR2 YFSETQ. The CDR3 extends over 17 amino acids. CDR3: CASSLVRGRPNTGELFF. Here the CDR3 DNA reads TGCGCCAGCAGCTTGGTTCGGGGGAGGCCGAACACCGGGGAGCTGTTTTTT.

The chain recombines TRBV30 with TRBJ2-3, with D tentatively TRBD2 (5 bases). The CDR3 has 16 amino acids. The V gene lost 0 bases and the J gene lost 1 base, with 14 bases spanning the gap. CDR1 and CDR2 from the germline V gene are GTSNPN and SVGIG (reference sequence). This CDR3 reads CAWSVRLRAGTDTQYF. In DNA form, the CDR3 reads TGTGCCTGGAGTGTACGGTTGAGAGCGGGCACAGATACGCAGTATTTT. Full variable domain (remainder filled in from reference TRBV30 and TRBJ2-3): SQTIHQWPATLVQPVGSPLSLECTVEGTSNPNLYWYRQAAGRGLQLLFYSVGIGQISSEVPQNLSASRPQDRQFILSSKKLLLSDSGFYLCAWSVRLRAGTDTQYFGPGTRLTVL.

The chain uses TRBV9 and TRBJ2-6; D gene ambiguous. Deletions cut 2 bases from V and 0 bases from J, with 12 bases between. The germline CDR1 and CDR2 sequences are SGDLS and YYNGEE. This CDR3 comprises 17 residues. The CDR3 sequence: CASSVTGISSGANVLTF. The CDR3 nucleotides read TGTGCCAGCAGCGTGACGGGTATCAGCTCTGGGGCCAACGTCCTGACTTTC. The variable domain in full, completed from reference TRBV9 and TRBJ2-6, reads DSGVTQTPKHLITATGQRVTLRCSPRSGDLSVYWYQQSLDQGLQFLIQYYNGEERAKGNILERFSAQQFPDLHSELNLSSLELGDSALYFCASSVTGISSGANVLTFGAGSRLTVL.

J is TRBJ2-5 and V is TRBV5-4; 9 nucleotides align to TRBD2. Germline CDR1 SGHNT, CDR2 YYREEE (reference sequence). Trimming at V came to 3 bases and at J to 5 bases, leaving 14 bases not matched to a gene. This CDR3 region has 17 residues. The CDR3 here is CASSSELLAGTRETQYF. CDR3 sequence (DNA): TGTGCCAGCAGCTCCGAGCTTCTAGCGGGGACGCGCGAGACCCAGTACTTC.

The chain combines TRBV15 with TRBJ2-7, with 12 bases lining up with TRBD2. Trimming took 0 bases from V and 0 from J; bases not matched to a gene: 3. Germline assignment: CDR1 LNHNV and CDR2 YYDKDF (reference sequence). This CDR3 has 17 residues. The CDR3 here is CATSRDSSGGGSYEQYF. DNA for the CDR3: TGTGCCACCAGCAGAGATTCTAGCGGGGGGGGCTCCTACGAGCAGTACTTC.

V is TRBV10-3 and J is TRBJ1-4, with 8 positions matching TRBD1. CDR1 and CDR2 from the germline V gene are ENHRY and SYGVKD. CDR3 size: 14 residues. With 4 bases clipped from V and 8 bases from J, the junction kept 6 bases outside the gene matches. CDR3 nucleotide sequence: TGTGCCATCAGTGGGACAGGGAGGGGCGAAAAACTGTTTTTT. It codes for CAISGTGRGEKLFF.

The CDR3 sequence is CASSTQGGYEQYF. The CDR3 DNA reads TGTGCCAGCAGCACACAGGGGGGGTACGAGCAGTACTTC. The chain links TRBV11-3 to TRBJ2-7; D may be TRBD1 (8 bases). CDR3 length: 13 residues. The V end was cut by 5 bases, the J end by 4 bases, with 12 bases between. From germline, CDR1 is SGHNT and CDR2 YENEEA.

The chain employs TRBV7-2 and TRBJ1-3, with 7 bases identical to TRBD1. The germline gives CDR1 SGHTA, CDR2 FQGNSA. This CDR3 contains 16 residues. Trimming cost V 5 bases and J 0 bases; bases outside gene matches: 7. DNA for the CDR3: TGTGCCAGCAGCCCGGGACAGCTTAGCTCTGGAAACACCATATATTTT. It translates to CASSPGQLSSGNTIYF.

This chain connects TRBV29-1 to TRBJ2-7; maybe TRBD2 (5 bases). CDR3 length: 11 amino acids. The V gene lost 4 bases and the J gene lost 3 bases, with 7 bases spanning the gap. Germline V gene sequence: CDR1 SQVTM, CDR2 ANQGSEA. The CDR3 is CSVVRDYEQYF. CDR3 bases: TGCAGCGTTGTCCGGGACTACGAGCAGTACTTC.

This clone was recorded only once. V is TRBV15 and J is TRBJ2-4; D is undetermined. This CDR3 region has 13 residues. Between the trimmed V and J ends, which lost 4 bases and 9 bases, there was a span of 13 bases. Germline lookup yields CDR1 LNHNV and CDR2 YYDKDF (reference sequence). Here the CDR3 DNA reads TGTGCCACCAGCAAACCCGACATAATCATTCAGTACTTC. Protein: CATSKPDIIIQYF.

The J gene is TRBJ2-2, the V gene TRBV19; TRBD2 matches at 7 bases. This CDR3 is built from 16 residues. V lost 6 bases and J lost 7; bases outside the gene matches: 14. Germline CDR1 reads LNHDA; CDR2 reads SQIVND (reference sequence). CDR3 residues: CASSHERGGANGELFF. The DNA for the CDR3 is TGTGCCAGTAGCCACGAAAGGGGAGGGGCTAACGGGGAGCTGTTTTTT.

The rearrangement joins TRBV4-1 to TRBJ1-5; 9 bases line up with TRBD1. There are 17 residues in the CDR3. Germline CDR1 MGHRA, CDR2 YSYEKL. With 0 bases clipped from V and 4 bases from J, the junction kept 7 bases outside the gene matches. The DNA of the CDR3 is TGCGCCAGCAGCCAAGATAAGGGACAGGGAGGGAATCAGCCCCAGCATTTT. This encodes CASSQDKGQGGNQPQHF.

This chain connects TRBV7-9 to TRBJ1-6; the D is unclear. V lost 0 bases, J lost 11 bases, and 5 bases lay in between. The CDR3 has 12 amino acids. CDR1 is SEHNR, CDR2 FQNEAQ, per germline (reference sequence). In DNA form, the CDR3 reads TGTGCCAGCAGCTTAGCGCGAGCACCCCTCCACTTT. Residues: CASSLARAPLHF.

The CDR3 DNA follows: TGTGCCAGTACCCCGGGGACAGGCATTTTTCCGGCCGGCTACACCTTC. It yields the protein CASTPGTGIFPAGYTF. The chain recombines TRBV5-6 with TRBJ1-2; TRBD1 aligns across 8 bases. The V and J ends lost 8 bases and 8 bases, in that order; junction bases with no gene match: 20. This CDR3 spans 16 amino acids. In germline, CDR1 is SGHDT, CDR2 YYEEEE.

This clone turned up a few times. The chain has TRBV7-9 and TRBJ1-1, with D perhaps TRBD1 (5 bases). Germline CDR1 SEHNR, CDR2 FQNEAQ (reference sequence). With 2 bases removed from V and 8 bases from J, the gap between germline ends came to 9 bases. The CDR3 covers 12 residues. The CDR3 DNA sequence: TGTGCCAGCAGCTTACCGGGGGGGGAAGCTTTCTTT. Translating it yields CASSLPGGEAFF.

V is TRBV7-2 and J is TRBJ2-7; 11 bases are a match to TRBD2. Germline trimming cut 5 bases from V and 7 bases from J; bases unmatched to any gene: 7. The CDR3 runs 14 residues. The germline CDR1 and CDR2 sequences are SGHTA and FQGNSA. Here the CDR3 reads CASSQTSGVAEQYF. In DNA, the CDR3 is TGTGCCAGCAGCCAGACTAGCGGGGTGGCGGAGCAGTACTTC.

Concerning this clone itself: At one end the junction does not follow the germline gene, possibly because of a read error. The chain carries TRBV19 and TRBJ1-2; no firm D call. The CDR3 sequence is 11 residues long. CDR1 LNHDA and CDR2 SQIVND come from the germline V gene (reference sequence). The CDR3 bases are TGTGCCAGTAGTAAAAGCCATGTAAAGAATTTT. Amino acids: CASSKSHVKNF.

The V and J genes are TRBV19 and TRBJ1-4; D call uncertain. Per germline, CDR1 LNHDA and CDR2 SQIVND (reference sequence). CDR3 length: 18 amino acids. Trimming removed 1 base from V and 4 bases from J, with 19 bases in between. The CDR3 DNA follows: TGTGCCAGTAGTATAGCGGCCGGATCCGGGCGGGGTAATGAAAAACTGTTTTTT. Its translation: CASSIAAGSGRGNEKLFF.

CDR3 nucleotides: TGTGCCAGCAGCTTCCGACAGGGGAACGAGCAGTACTTC. As protein: CASSFRQGNEQYF. The V and J genes are TRBV7-2 and TRBJ2-5; 8 bases fit TRBD1. TRBJ2-7 matches the DNA end more closely, so the J call is doubtful. This CDR3 is 13 amino acids long. Germline-derived CDR1 and CDR2 are SGHTA and FQGNSA.